One sample yielded the 12 T cell receptor beta chains listed below, sequenced in a study of blood T cell repertoires in COVID-19. Measured with immunoSEQ multiplex PCR; TCRdb has only the in-frame clones, and not every one. The sample has some 260,000 clones, about 85% seen once. The sample taken for sequencing was peripheral blood. These receptors were obtained from a man between 18 and 29 years old with active or convalescent COVID-19.

The V gene is TRBV30, the J gene TRBJ2-3; 9 nucleotides line up with TRBD2. Per germline, CDR1 GTSNPN and CDR2 SVGIG (reference sequence). There are 13 residues in the CDR3. The junction had 4 bases not matched to a gene; V was cut back by 3 bases and J by 6 bases. For the CDR3, the DNA is TGTGCCTGGAGGACTAGCGGAGCGGATACGCAGTATTTT. Amino acid sequence: CAWRTSGADTQYF.

V usage is TRBV19 and J usage is TRBJ1-2, with 7 bases aligning to TRBD1. Trimming took 3 bases from V and 4 from J; bases not matched to a gene: 5. CDR1 is LNHDA, CDR2 SQIVND, per germline (reference sequence). CDR3 size: 14 residues. The CDR3 loop reads CASSIGTVLYGYTF. CDR3 bases: TGTGCCAGTAGTATCGGGACAGTCCTCTATGGCTACACCTTC.

The chain combines TRBV20-1 with TRBJ1-4; no clear D. Germline V gene lookup returns CDR1 DFQATT and CDR2 SNEGSKA (reference sequence). This CDR3 has 11 residues. V gave up 3 bases and J gave up 7 bases, with 6 bases separating them. For the CDR3, the DNA is TGCAGTGCTAGGCGAGCTGAAAAACTGTTTTTT. As protein: CSARRAEKLFF.

The chain employs TRBV4-1 and TRBJ2-7; D might be TRBD2 (7 bases). Germline V gives CDR1 MGHRA, CDR2 YSYEKL. This CDR3 has 14 residues. V lost 6 bases and J 2 bases, leaving 14 bases between the germline ends. CDR3: CASSEGGLPYEQYF. Written as DNA, the CDR3 is TGCGCCAGCAGTGAGGGGGGACTACCCTACGAGCAGTACTTC.

J is TRBJ1-5 and V is TRBV27; 8 nucleotides match TRBD1. J gave up 4 bases and V 4 bases, and 6 bases lay outside the gene matches. Germline V CDR1 and CDR2: MNHEY, SMNVEV (reference sequence). CDR3 length: 15 residues. The CDR3 loop reads CASSYGRGRNQPQHF. For the CDR3, the DNA is TGTGCCAGCAGTTATGGCAGGGGGCGAAATCAGCCCCAGCATTTT.

The chain carries TRBV28 and TRBJ2-7; perhaps TRBD1 as D (6 bases). V was trimmed by 4 bases and J by 12 bases, leaving 28 bases between them. Germline-derived CDR1 and CDR2 are MDHEN and SYDVKM. The CDR3 loop spans 16 amino acids. CDR3 sequence reads: CASSSQTDRDIGFRYF. The CDR3 nucleotides are TGTGCCAGCAGTTCTCAAACCGATCGGGACATCGGGTTTCGGTACTTC. Drawing the rest from reference TRBV28 and TRBJ2-7, the complete variable domain is DVKVTQSSRYLVKRTGEKVFLECVQDMDHENMFWYRQDPGLGLRLIYFSYDVKMKEKGDIPEGYSVSREKKERFSLILESASTNQTSMYLCASSSQTDRDIGFRYFGPGTRLTVT.

The sample holds one count of this clone. V and J are TRBV27 and TRBJ2-1; the match to TRBD2 covers 12 bases. This CDR3 is built from 14 residues. Germline V gene lookup returns CDR1 MNHEY and CDR2 SMNVEV (reference sequence). V trimming: 3 bases; J trimming: 9 bases; junction bases outside the gene matches: 3. The CDR3 DNA follows: TGTGCCAGCAGTTTCCTAGCGGGGGGGAGTGAGCAGTTCTTC. This encodes CASSFLAGGSEQFF.

The gene calls are TRBV5-1 and TRBJ2-5, with 10 nucleotides matching TRBD1. The CDR3 has 16 residues. Germline V CDR1 and CDR2: SGHRS, YFSETQ. V trimming: 4 bases; J trimming: 5 bases; junction bases outside the gene matches: 11. The CDR3 DNA follows: TGCGCCAGCAGCGCCTCAGGTGACAGGGGGCCTGAGACCCAGTACTTC. Protein: CASSASGDRGPETQYF. Complete variable domain (other parts from reference TRBV5-1 and TRBJ2-5): KAGVTQTPRYLIKTRGQQVTLSCSPISGHRSVSWYQQTPGQGLQFLFEYFSETQRNKGNFPGRFSGRQFSNSRSEMNVSTLELGDSALYLCASSASGDRGPETQYFGPGTRLLVL.

This clone was seen a single time. CDR3 region: CASSKGLAGGSSTDTQYF. Here the CDR3 DNA reads TGTGCCAGTAGTAAGGGTCTAGCGGGAGGGTCTAGCACAGATACGCAGTATTTT. V is TRBV19 and J is TRBJ2-3; 12 bases agree with TRBD2. Trimming cost V 4 bases and J 0 bases; bases outside gene matches: 8. The CDR3 length is 18 residues. From germline, CDR1 is LNHDA and CDR2 SQIVND (reference sequence).

The V gene is TRBV15, the J gene TRBJ1-5, with D perhaps TRBD1 (5 bases). V dropped 10 bases and J dropped 5 bases, with 21 bases sitting between them. The CDR3 is made up of 15 amino acids. In germline, CDR1 is LNHNV, CDR2 YYDKDF (reference sequence). The CDR3 nucleotides are TGTGCCAAGAACCGGGACTCCTGTGGCGATCAGCCCCAGCATTTT. Amino acids: CAKNRDSCGDQPQHF.

The chain is built from TRBV25-1 and TRBJ2-7, with TRBD1 identical over 7 bases. CDR3 length: 18 residues. V was pared by 4 bases and J by 0 bases, with 15 bases of the junction left unmatched. The V gene's germline CDR1 is MGHDK and CDR2 SYGVNS. CDR3: CASSGLIITGESSYEQYF. CDR3 bases: TGTGCCAGCAGTGGACTCATCATAACAGGGGAGAGCTCCTACGAGCAGTACTTC.

This clone was seen a single time. This chain uses TRBV7-9 with TRBJ1-1, with unresolved D. V lost 5 bases and J 5 bases, leaving 18 bases between the germline ends. This CDR3 is built from 15 residues. From germline, CDR1 is SEHNR and CDR2 FQNEAQ (reference sequence). Here the CDR3 DNA reads TGTGCCAGCAGCCCCGTAATTCCAGTAATTACTGAAGCTTTCTTT. It yields the protein CASSPVIPVITEAFF.